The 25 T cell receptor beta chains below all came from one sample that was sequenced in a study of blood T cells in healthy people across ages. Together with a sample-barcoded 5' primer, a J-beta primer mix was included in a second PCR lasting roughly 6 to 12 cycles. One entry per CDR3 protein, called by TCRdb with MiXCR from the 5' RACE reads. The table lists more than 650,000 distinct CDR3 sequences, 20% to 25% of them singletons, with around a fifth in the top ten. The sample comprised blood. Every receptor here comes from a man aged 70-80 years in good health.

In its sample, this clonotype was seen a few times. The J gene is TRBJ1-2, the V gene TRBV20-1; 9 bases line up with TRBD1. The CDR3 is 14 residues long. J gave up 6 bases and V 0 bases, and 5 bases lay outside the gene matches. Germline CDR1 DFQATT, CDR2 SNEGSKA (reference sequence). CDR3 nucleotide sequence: TGCAGTGCTAGAGAGGGACAGGGATTGGATGGCTACACCTTC. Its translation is CSAREGQGLDGYTF.

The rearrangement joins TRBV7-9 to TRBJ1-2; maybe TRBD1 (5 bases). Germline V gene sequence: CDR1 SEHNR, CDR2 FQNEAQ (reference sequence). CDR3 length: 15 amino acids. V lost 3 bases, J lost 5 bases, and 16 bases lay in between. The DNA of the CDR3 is TGTGCCAGCAGCTTCTCAGGGCGACCGGGGTATGGCTACACCTTC. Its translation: CASSFSGRPGYGYTF.

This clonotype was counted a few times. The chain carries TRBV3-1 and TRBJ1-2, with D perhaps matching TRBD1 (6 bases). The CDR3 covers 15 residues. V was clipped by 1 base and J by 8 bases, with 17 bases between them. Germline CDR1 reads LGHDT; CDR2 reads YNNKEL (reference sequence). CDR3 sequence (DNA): TGTGCCAGCAGCCAAGTTTTATCAGGGGCCATCGGCTACACCTTC. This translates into CASSQVLSGAIGYTF.

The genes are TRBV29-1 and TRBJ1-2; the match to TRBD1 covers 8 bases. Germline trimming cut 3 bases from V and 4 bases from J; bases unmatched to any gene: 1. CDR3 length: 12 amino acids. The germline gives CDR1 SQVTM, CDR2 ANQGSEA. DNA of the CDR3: TGCAGCGTTGAGACAGGGGCCTATGGCTACACCTTC. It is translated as CSVETGAYGYTF. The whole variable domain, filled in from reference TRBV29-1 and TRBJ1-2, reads SAVISQKPSRDICQRGTSLTIQCQVDSQVTMMFWYRQQPGQSLTLIATANQGSEATYESGFVIDKFPISRPNLTFSTLTVSNMSPEDSSIYLCSVETGAYGYTFGSGTRLTVV.

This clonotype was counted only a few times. Here the CDR3 reads CASRSGLQGYTF. The CDR3 DNA reads TGTGCCAGCAGGTCAGGGTTACAGGGCTACACCTTC. The J gene is TRBJ1-2, the V gene TRBV12-3 or TRBV12-4; tentative D call: TRBD1 (5 bases). The CDR3 length is 12 residues. Trimming removed 6 bases from V and 8 bases from J, with 13 bases in between.

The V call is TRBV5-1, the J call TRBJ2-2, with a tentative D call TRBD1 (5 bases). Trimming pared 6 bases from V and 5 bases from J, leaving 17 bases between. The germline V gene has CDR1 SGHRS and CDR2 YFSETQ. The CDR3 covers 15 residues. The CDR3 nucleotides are TGCGCCAGCAAGGGATCTGCGACAGTAACCGGGGAGCTGTTTTTT. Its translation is CASKGSATVTGELFF.

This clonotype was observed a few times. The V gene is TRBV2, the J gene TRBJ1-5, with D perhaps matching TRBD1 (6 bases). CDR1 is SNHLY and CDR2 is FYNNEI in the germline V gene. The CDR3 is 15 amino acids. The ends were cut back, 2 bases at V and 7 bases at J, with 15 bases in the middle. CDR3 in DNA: TGTGCCAGCAGTGAAATGGCAGGGGACGGACAGCCCCAGCATTTT. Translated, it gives CASSEMAGDGQPQHF.

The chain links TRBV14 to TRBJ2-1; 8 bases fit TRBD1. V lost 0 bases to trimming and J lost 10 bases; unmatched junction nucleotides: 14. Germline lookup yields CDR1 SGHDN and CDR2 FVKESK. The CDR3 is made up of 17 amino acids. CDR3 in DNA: TGTGCCAGCAGCCAAGATAGAGGGCAGGGGGCCCTCCTAGAGCAGTTCTTC. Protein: CASSQDRGQGALLEQFF.

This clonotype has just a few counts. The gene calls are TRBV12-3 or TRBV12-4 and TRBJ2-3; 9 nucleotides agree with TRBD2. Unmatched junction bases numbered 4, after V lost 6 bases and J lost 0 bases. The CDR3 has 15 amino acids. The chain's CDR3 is CASSSSGASTDTQYF. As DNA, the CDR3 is TGTGCCAGCAGCTCTAGCGGGGCCAGCACAGATACGCAGTATTTT.

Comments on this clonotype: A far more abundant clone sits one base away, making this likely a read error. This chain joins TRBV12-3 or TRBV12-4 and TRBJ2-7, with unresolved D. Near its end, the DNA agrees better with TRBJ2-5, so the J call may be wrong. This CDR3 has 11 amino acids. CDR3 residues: CVSSQRETQYF. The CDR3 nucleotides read TGTGTCAGCAGCCAGAGGGAGACCCAGTACTTC.

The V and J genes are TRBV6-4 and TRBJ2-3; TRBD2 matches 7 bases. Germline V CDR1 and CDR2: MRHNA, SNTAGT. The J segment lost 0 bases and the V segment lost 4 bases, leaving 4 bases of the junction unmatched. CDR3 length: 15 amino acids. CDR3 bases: TGTGCCAGCAGTGCAGCGGGGTCTAGCACAGATACGCAGTATTTT. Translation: CASSAAGSSTDTQYF.

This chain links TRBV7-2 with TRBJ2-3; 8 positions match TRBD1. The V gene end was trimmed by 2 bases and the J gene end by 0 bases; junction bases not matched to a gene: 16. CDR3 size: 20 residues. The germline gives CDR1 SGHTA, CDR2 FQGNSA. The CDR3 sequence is CASSLWYMETGVPSTDTQYF. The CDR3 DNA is TGTGCCAGCAGCTTATGGTATATGGAGACAGGGGTGCCTAGCACAGATACGCAGTATTTT.

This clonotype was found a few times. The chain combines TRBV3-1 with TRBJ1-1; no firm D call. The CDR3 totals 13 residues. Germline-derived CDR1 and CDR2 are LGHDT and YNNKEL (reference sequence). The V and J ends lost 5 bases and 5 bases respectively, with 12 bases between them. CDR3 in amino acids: CASSVLPKTEAFF. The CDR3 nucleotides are TGTGCCAGCAGCGTACTACCGAAGACTGAAGCTTTCTTT.

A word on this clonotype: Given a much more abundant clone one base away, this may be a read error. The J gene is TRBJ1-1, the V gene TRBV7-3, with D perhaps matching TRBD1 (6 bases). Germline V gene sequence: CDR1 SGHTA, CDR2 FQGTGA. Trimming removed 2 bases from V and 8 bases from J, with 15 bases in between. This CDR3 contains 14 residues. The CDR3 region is CASSLSGAGAEAFF. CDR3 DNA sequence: TGTGCCAGCAGCTTATCCGGGGCAGGGGCAGAAGCTTTCTTT.

CDR3 loop: CASSYQGGGVEAFF. The DNA for the CDR3 is TGTGCCAGCAGTTACCAGGGAGGTGGGGTCGAAGCTTTCTTT. The rearrangement links TRBV6-6 to TRBJ1-1; D may be TRBD1 (5 bases). The germline V gene has CDR1 MNHNY and CDR2 SVGAGI (reference sequence). Deletions cut 2 bases from V and 8 bases from J, with 15 bases between. The CDR3 has 14 amino acids.

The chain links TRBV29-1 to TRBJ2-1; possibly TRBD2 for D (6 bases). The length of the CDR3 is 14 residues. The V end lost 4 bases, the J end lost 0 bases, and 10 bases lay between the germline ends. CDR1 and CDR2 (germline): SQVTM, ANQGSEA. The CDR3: CSVAGDSSYNEQFF. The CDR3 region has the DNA TGCAGCGTTGCGGGGGATAGCTCCTACAATGAGCAGTTCTTC.

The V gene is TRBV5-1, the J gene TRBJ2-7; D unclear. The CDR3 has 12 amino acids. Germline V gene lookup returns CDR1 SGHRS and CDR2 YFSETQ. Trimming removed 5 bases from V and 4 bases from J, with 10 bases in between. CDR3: CASRKDGYEQYF. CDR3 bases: TGCGCCAGCAGAAAGGACGGATACGAGCAGTACTTC.

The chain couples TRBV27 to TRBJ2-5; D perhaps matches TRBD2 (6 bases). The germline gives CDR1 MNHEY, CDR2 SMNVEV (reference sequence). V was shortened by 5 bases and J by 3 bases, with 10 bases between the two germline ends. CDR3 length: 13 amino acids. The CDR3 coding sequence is TGTGCCAGCAGTGGGTGGACTAAAGAGACCCAGTACTTC. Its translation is CASSGWTKETQYF.

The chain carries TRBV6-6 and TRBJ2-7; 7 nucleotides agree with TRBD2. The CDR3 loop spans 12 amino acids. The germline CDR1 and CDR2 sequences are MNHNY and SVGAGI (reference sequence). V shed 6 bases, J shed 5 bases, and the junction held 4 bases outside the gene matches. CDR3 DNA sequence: TGTGCCAGCAGGGGAGGGGTGAACGAGCAGTACTTC. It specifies CASRGGVNEQYF.

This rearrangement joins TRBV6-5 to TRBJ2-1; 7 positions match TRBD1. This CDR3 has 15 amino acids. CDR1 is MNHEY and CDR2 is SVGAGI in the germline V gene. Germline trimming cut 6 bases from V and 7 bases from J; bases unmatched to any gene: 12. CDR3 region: CASRRTRGFVNEQFF. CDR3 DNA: TGTGCCAGCAGGAGGACCAGGGGGTTTGTAAATGAGCAGTTCTTC.

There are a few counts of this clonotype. CDR3 residues: CASSFSWGDEQYV. The CDR3, as DNA: TGCGCCAGCAGCTTTAGTTGGGGAGACGAGCAGTACGTC. This rearrangement joins TRBV5-1 to TRBJ2-7; D is possibly TRBD2 (5 bases). V dropped 2 bases and J dropped 5 bases, with 11 bases sitting between them. From germline, CDR1 is SGHRS and CDR2 YFSETQ. The CDR3 runs to 13 residues.

CDR3 region: CASSYSISGPNTDTQYF. CDR3 nucleotide sequence: TGTGCCAGCAGTTACTCCATTAGCGGGCCGAACACAGATACGCAGTATTTT. The V gene is TRBV6-5, the J gene TRBJ2-3; TRBD2 aligns across 7 bases. The CDR3 has 17 residues. V gave up 0 bases and J gave up 2 bases; unmatched junction bases: 8. CDR1 is MNHEY and CDR2 is SVGAGI in the germline V gene.

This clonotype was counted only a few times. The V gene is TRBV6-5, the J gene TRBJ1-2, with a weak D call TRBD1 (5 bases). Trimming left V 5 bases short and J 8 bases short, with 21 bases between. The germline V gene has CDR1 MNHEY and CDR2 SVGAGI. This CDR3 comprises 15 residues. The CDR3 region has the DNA TGTGCCAGCAGTGTTGACAGCCGAATTTCGGGAGGCTACACCTTC. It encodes CASSVDSRISGGYTF.

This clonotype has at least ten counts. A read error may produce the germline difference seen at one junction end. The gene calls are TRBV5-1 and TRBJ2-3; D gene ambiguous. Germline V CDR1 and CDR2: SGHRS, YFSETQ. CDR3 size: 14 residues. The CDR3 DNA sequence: TGTGCCAGCAGCCCCACGTCTAGCACAGATACGCAGTATTTT. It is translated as CASSPTSSTDTQYF.

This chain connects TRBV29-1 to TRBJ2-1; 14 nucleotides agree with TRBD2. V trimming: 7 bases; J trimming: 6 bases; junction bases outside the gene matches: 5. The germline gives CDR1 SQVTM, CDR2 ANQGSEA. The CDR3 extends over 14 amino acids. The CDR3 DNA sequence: TGCAGCGGTAGACTAGCGGGAGGGGCCAATGAGCAGTTCTTC. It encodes CSGRLAGGANEQFF.